The next 27 T cell receptor beta chains were all read from a single sample in a study of human T cells and chemical hapten exposure. MiXCR, run by TCRdb on the RACE reads, gives a single entry per CDR3 protein. The table has approximately 92,000 distinct CDR3 sequences, about an eighth seen once. Time point of the sample: patch test 2, 6 weeks after DPC sensitization. Treatment here: therapeutic diphenylcyclopropenone sensitization with weekly scalp DPC. Source: whole blood, taken in connection with sensitization to the hapten diphenylcyclopropenone (DPC). The receptors here all came from a woman aged 35 to 49 with alopecia areata. Some clones in this sample may be carry-over from other donors' samples.

The rearrangement joins TRBV4-3 to TRBJ1-4; D uncertain. This CDR3 contains 15 residues. Trimming left V 3 bases short and J 6 bases short, with 14 bases between. Germline CDR1 LGHNA, CDR2 YSLEER. The CDR3 DNA is TGCGCCAGCAGCCAGGGCAGATCAATAGATGAAAAACTGTTTTTT. Amino acids: CASSQGRSIDEKLFF.

The chain is built from TRBV7-9 and TRBJ1-2, with 7 bases that match TRBD1. V dropped 7 bases and J dropped 3; count of bases not matched to a gene: 8. The V gene's germline CDR1 is SEHNR and CDR2 FQNEAQ (reference sequence). The CDR3 sequence is 14 residues long. The CDR3 DNA reads TGTGCCAGCACCAACCGCGGACAGGACTATGGCTACACCTTC. Translating gives CASTNRGQDYGYTF.

The V gene is TRBV14, the J gene TRBJ1-2; no firm D call. V lost 0 bases and J lost 8, with 13 bases in between. CDR1 SGHDN and CDR2 FVKESK come from the germline V gene. The CDR3 is made up of 14 amino acids. CDR3 DNA: TGTGCCAGCAGCCAAGATTTCGGAAGAGGGGGCTACACCTTC. Protein: CASSQDFGRGGYTF.

Turning to this clonotype: With a much larger clone just one base away, this may be a read error. The chain uses TRBV27 and TRBJ2-7, with TRBD1 as a possible D gene (6 bases). The V end was cut by 6 bases, the J end by 5 bases, with 14 bases between. The CDR3 sequence is 13 residues long. Germline assignment: CDR1 MNHEY and CDR2 SMNVEV (reference sequence). DNA for the CDR3: TGTGCCAGCAGAACGTCAGGGGTAGACGAGCAGTACTTC. It codes for CASRTSGVDEQYF.

This clonotype has ten or more counts. The J gene is TRBJ1-5, the V gene TRBV7-9; TRBD1 aligns across 10 bases. The germline gives CDR1 SEHNR, CDR2 FQNEAQ (reference sequence). The CDR3 consists of 14 residues. The ends lost 5 bases at V and 5 bases at J; junction bases unmatched: 3. The CDR3 DNA follows: TGTGCCAGCAGCCGGACAGGGGGGGATCAGCCCCAGCATTTT. It yields the protein CASSRTGGDQPQHF.

This clonotype has a handful of counts. The chain uses TRBV19 and TRBJ2-2; 8 nucleotides line up with TRBD1. Germline values: CDR1 LNHDA, CDR2 SQIVND (reference sequence). CDR3 length: 15 amino acids. V shed 8 bases, J shed 5 bases, and the junction held 10 bases outside the gene matches. The CDR3 DNA reads as TGTGCCAGTCTCGTGGGACAGGCCACAACCGGGGAGCTGTTTTTT. Translation gives CASLVGQATTGELFF.

This clonotype was seen at least ten times. V is TRBV5-4 and J is TRBJ2-7, with D possibly matching TRBD1 (6 bases). V was pared by 5 bases and J by 7 bases, with 19 bases between. Germline values: CDR1 SGHNT, CDR2 YYREEE (reference sequence). The CDR3 is made up of 14 amino acids. The CDR3 here is CASRSRQEGGEQYF. CDR3 coding DNA: TGTGCCAGCAGGAGTCGACAGGAAGGAGGAGAGCAGTACTTC.

The CDR3 bases are TGTGCCTGGAGAGCCGTCTATAGGACAGGGCCAGAGCAGTACTTC. Translating gives CAWRAVYRTGPEQYF. V and J are TRBV30 and TRBJ2-7; 8 bases match TRBD1. The CDR3 is 15 amino acids. Germline loops: CDR1 GTSNPN, CDR2 SVGIG (reference sequence). The V and J ends lost 3 bases and 7 bases, in that order; junction bases with no gene match: 14.

In its sample, this clonotype was seen many times. The chain employs TRBV25-1 and TRBJ1-4; no clear D. The CDR3 consists of 13 residues. Per the germline V gene, CDR1 is MGHDK and CDR2 is SYGVNS. V dropped 3 bases and J dropped 8 bases, with 10 bases sitting between them. The CDR3 nucleotides are TGTGCCAGCAGTGATGGGAGGTTAGAAAAACTGTTTTTT. Its protein is CASSDGRLEKLFF.

This clonotype has a handful of counts. The chain is built from TRBV5-6 and TRBJ1-6, with 8 bases aligning to TRBD1. The CDR3 has 15 residues. The germline V gene encodes CDR1 SGHDT and CDR2 YYEEEE. V dropped 3 bases and J dropped 6; count of bases not matched to a gene: 5. The CDR3 region is CASSYQGAGNSPLHF. The CDR3 DNA is TGTGCCAGCAGCTACCAGGGGGCTGGTAATTCACCCCTCCACTTT. The variable domain in full, completed from reference TRBV5-6 and TRBJ1-6, reads DAGVTQSPTHLIKTRGQQVTLRCSPKSGHDTVSWYQQALGQGPQFIFQYYEEEERQRGNFPDRFSGHQFPNYSSELNVNALLLGDSALYLCASSYQGAGNSPLHFGNGTRLTVT.

This clonotype has a count of ten or more. The J gene is TRBJ2-6, the V gene TRBV6-5, with D uncertain. V was pared by 6 bases and J by 0 bases, with 9 bases between. The CDR3 runs to 15 residues. CDR1 MNHEY and CDR2 SVGAGI come from the germline V gene. The CDR3 spells CASRGASSGANVLTF. CDR3 in DNA: TGTGCCAGCAGAGGCGCCTCCTCTGGGGCCAACGTCCTGACTTTC.

This rearrangement joins TRBV28 to TRBJ1-3, with D possibly matching TRBD1 (6 bases). This CDR3 has 11 residues. V lost 3 bases, J lost 13 bases, and 10 bases lay in between. CDR1 and CDR2 (germline): MDHEN, SYDVKM. The DNA of the CDR3 is TGTGCCAGCAGTTTGGAGGGACAAATATATTTT. The encoded protein is CASSLEGQIYF.

This clonotype was seen a handful of times. V and J are TRBV12-3 or TRBV12-4 and TRBJ1-2, with 7 bases fitting TRBD1. The CDR3 loop spans 14 amino acids. Trimming took 2 bases from V and 4 from J; bases not matched to a gene: 4. CDR3 residues: CASSLTGEAYGYTF. In nucleotides, the CDR3 is TGTGCCAGCAGTTTAACAGGGGAGGCCTATGGCTACACCTTC.

This clonotype occurred a few times. The gene calls are TRBV18 and TRBJ1-1, with D perhaps matching TRBD1 (5 bases). Germline V lookup: CDR1 KGHSH, CDR2 LQKENI. The CDR3 runs to 13 residues. The V gene lost 4 bases and the J gene lost 4 bases, with 10 bases spanning the gap. The CDR3 sequence is CASSQGSGTEAFF. The DNA for the CDR3 is TGTGCCAGCTCACAGGGGTCTGGCACTGAAGCTTTCTTT. The complete variable domain, with remaining parts taken from reference TRBV18 and TRBJ1-1, reads NAGVMQNPRHLVRRRGQEARLRCSPMKGHSHVYWYRQLPEEGLKFMVYLQKENIIDESGMPKERFSAEFPKEGPSILRIQQVVRGDSAAYFCASSQGSGTEAFFGQGTRLTVV.

The V and J genes are TRBV29-1 and TRBJ2-1, with 8 bases matching TRBD2. Unmatched junction bases numbered 6, after V lost 5 bases and J lost 9 bases. Germline CDR1 and CDR2: SQVTM and ANQGSEA. The CDR3 extends over 12 amino acids. The DNA for the CDR3 is TGCAGCGTTACTAGCGGAATGACTGAGCAGTTCTTC. This encodes CSVTSGMTEQFF.

This clonotype was observed a handful of times. The V gene is TRBV5-1, the J gene TRBJ2-7; 13 nucleotides align to TRBD2. This CDR3 contains 15 residues. Germline CDR1 and CDR2: SGHRS and YFSETQ. Trimming took 4 bases from V and 6 from J; bases not matched to a gene: 7. The CDR3 reads CASSPGLAGVAEQYF. The DNA of the CDR3 is TGCGCCAGCAGCCCAGGACTAGCGGGAGTCGCCGAGCAGTACTTC.

This clonotype was recorded many times. At one end the junction does not follow the germline gene, possibly because of a read error. The chain uses TRBV19 and TRBJ2-7, with 8 bases aligning to TRBD2. This CDR3 has 14 residues. CDR1 is LNHDA, CDR2 SQIVND, per germline (reference sequence). The CDR3 protein is CASRPSRGVYEQYF. In DNA form, the CDR3 reads TGCGCCAGTAGGCCCTCGCGGGGGGTCTACGAGCAGTACTTC.

This clonotype was picked up many times. The chain is built from TRBV20-1 and TRBJ2-5; D is unresolved. There are 13 residues in the CDR3. Germline lookup yields CDR1 DFQATT and CDR2 SNEGSKA (reference sequence). V lost 0 bases and J lost 5, with 10 bases in between. The CDR3 region is CSARDQEAETQYF. In DNA, the CDR3 is TGCAGTGCTAGAGATCAAGAGGCGGAGACCCAGTACTTC.

This clonotype showed up many times. CDR3 DNA: TGTGCCAGCAGCTTAGGGACCGGGACTCTGAGGTCACCCCTCCACTTT. It encodes CASSLGTGTLRSPLHF. The chain carries TRBV11-2 and TRBJ1-6; maybe TRBD1 (5 bases). V lost 1 base to trimming and J lost 10 bases, with 17 bases between them. CDR1 and CDR2 from the germline V gene are SGHAT and FQNNGV. The CDR3 consists of 16 residues.

V and J are TRBV7-2 and TRBJ1-2; the D is unclear. Trimming removed 5 bases at V and 7 bases at J, with 14 bases between. In germline, CDR1 is SGHTA, CDR2 FQGNSA. This CDR3 is 13 amino acids long. CDR3 sequence reads: CASSPAPHSGYTF. CDR3 nucleotide sequence: TGTGCCAGCAGCCCGGCCCCACACAGTGGCTACACCTTC.

This rearrangement joins TRBV3-1 to TRBJ2-1, with D possibly TRBD1 on 5 matching bases. The CDR3 sequence is 13 residues long. Deletions cut 2 bases from V and 7 bases from J, with 9 bases between. The germline V gene encodes CDR1 LGHDT and CDR2 YNNKEL (reference sequence). The CDR3 DNA sequence: TGTGCCAGCAGCCAAAGGGGTCGGAATGAGCAGTTCTTC. This translates into CASSQRGRNEQFF.

This clonotype was counted many times. V is TRBV9 and J is TRBJ2-3; no clear D gene. CDR1 and CDR2 from the germline V gene are SGDLS and YYNGEE. The CDR3 is 16 residues long. With 0 bases removed from V and 2 bases from J, the gap between germline ends came to 13 bases. The CDR3 here is CASSVAPQSDTDTQYF. DNA of the CDR3: TGTGCCAGCAGCGTAGCCCCCCAATCCGACACAGATACGCAGTATTTT.

The J gene is TRBJ2-1, the V gene TRBV7-2; 12 positions agree with TRBD2. J gave up 10 bases and V 2 bases, and 6 bases lay outside the gene matches. CDR3 size: 15 residues. Germline values: CDR1 SGHTA, CDR2 FQGNSA. CDR3 sequence: CASSLPSGGAHEQFF. In nucleotides, the CDR3 is TGTGCCAGCAGCTTACCTAGCGGGGGGGCTCACGAGCAGTTCTTC.

V and J are TRBV6-2 or TRBV6-3 and TRBJ2-7; 11 bases are a match to TRBD2. The germline V gene has CDR1 MNHEY and CDR2 SVGEGT. The CDR3 spans 13 residues. Trimming took 6 bases from V and 5 from J; bases not matched to a gene: 3. CDR3 in amino acids: CASRELAGDEQYF. The CDR3 region has the DNA TGTGCCAGCAGGGAACTAGCGGGAGACGAGCAGTACTTC.

This chain links TRBV7-2 with TRBJ2-7, with 8 bases lining up with TRBD1. The CDR3 totals 13 residues. Per germline, CDR1 SGHTA and CDR2 FQGNSA. V shed 5 bases, J shed 6 bases, and the junction held 6 bases outside the gene matches. The CDR3 reads CASSQDRVREQYF. CDR3 nucleotides: TGTGCCAGCAGCCAGGACAGGGTCCGCGAGCAGTACTTC.

The chain recombines TRBV20-1 with TRBJ2-3, with 8 bases matching TRBD2. Germline lookup yields CDR1 DFQATT and CDR2 SNEGSKA (reference sequence). This CDR3 spans 15 amino acids. V gave up 5 bases and J gave up 4 bases; unmatched junction bases: 11. CDR3 region: CSAPQERGRSDTQYF. As DNA, the CDR3 is TGCAGTGCTCCACAGGAGCGGGGGAGGTCAGATACGCAGTATTTT.

This clonotype was recorded many times. In DNA form, the CDR3 reads TGTGCCAGCAGCCTGACGGGCAACGCGAACACCGGGGAGCTGTTTTTT. Amino acid sequence: CASSLTGNANTGELFF. The chain combines TRBV5-5 with TRBJ2-2; D not certain. CDR3 size: 16 residues. Trimming removed 4 bases at V and 0 bases at J, with 13 bases between. Germline V lookup: CDR1 SGHKS, CDR2 YYEKEE (reference sequence).